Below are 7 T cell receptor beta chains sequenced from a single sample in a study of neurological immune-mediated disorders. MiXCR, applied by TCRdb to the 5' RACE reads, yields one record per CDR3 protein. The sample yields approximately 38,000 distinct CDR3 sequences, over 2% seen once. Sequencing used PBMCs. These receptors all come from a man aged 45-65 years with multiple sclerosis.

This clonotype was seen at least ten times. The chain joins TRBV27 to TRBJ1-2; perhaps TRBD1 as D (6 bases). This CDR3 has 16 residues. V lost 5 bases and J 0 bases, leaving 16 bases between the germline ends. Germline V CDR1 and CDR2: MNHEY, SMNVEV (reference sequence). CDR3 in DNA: TGTGCCAGCAGTCCCGGGACATCTAGAGCTAACTATGGCTACACCTTC. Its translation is CASSPGTSRANYGYTF.

The CDR3 here is CASSLQGSRRMETQYF. The CDR3 DNA reads TGTGCCAGCAGCCTACAAGGGTCCCGGCGGATGGAGACCCAGTACTTC. This rearrangement joins TRBV7-9 to TRBJ2-5; D is unresolved. The CDR3 extends over 16 amino acids. V was cut by 5 bases and J by 5 bases, with 21 bases left in between. Germline V lookup: CDR1 SEHNR, CDR2 FQNEAQ (reference sequence).

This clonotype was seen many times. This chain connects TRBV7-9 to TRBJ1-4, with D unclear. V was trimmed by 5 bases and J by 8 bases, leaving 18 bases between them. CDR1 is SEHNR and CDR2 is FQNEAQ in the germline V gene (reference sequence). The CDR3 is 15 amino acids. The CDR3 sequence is CASSLEGKVGEKLFF. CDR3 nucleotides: TGTGCCAGCAGCCTTGAGGGCAAGGTGGGAGAAAAACTGTTTTTT.

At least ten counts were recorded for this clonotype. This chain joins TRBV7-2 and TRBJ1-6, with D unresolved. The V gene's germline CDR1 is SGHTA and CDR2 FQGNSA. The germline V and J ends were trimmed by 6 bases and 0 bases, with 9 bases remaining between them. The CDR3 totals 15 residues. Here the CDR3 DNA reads TGTGCCAGCAGTGCACAGAGCTCCTATAATTCACCCCTCCACTTT. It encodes CASSAQSSYNSPLHF. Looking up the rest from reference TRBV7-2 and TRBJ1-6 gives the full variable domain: GAGVSQSPSNKVTEKGKDVELRCDPISGHTALYWYRQSLGQGLEFLIYFQGNSAPDKSGLPSDRFSAERTGGSVSTLTIQRTQQEDSAVYLCASSAQSSYNSPLHFGNGTRLTVT.

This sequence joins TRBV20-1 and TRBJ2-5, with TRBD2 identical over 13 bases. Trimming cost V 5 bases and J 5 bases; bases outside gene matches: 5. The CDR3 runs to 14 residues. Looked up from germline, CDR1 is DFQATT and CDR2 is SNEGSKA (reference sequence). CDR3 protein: CSAPLAGGLETQYF. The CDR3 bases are TGCAGTGCTCCACTAGCGGGGGGGCTGGAGACCCAGTACTTC.

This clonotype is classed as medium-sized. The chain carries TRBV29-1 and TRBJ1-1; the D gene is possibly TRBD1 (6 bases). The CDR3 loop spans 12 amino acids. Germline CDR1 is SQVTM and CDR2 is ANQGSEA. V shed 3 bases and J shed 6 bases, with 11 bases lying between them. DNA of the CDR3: TGCAGCGTTGACCCCAGGGGATCTGAAGCTTTCTTT. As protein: CSVDPRGSEAFF.

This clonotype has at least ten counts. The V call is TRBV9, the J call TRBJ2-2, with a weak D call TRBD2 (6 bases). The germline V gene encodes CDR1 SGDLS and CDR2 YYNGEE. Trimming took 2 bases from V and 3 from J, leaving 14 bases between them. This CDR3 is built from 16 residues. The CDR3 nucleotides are TGTGCCAGCAGCGTTAACGGGGGAGACCACACCGGGGAGCTGTTTTTT. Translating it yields CASSVNGGDHTGELFF.